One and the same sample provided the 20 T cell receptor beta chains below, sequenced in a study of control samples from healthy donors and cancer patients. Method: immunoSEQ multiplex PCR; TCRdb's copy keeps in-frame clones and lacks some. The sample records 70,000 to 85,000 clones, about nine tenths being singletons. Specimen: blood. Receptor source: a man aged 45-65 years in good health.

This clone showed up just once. CDR3: CASSDSSGGNYGYTF. DNA of the CDR3: TGTGCCAGCAGTGACTCGAGTGGGGGAAACTATGGCTACACCTTC. The chain employs TRBV6-4 and TRBJ1-2; weak D call: TRBD1 (5 bases). This CDR3 has 15 amino acids. V shed 0 bases and J shed 2 bases, with 10 bases lying between them. Germline lookup yields CDR1 MRHNA and CDR2 SNTAGT.

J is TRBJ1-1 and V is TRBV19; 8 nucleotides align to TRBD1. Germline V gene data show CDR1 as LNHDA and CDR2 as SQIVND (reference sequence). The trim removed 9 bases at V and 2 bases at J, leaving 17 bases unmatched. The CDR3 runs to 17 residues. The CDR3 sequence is CASRYPGQVLANTEAFF. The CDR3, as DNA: TGTGCCAGCCGTTATCCGGGACAGGTCCTGGCAAACACTGAAGCTTTCTTT. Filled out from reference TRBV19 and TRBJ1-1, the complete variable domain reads DGGITQSPKYLFRKEGQNVTLSCEQNLNHDAMYWYRQDPGQGLRLIYYSQIVNDFQKGDIAEGYSVSREKKESFPLTVTSAQKNPTAFYLCASRYPGQVLANTEAFFGQGTRLTVV.

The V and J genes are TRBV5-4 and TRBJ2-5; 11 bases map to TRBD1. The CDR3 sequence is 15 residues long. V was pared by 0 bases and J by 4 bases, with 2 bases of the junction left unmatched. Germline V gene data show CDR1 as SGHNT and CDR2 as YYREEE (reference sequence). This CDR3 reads CASSLAGTGGETQYF. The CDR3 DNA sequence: TGTGCCAGCAGCTTGGCCGGGACAGGGGGAGAGACCCAGTACTTC.

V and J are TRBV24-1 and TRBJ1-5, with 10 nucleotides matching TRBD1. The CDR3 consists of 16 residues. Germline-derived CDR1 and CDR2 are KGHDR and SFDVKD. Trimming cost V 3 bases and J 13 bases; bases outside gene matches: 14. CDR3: CATSDRTGTGVGIQHF. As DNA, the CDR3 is TGTGCCACCAGTGATCGAACCGGGACAGGGGTGGGTATTCAGCATTTT.

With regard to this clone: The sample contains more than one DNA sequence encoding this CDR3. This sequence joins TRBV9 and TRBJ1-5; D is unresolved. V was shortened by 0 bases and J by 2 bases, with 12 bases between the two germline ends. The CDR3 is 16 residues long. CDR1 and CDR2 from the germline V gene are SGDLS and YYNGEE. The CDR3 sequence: CASSVGASTGNQPQHF. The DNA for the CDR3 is TGTGCCAGCAGCGTAGGGGCGTCGACGGGCAATCAGCCCCAGCATTTT.

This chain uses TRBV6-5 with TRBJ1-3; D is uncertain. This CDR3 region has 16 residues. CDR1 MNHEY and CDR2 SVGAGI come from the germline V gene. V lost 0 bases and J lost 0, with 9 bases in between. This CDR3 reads CASSYSRAGSGNTIYF. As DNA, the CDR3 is TGTGCCAGCAGTTACTCGAGGGCGGGCTCTGGAAACACCATATATTTT.

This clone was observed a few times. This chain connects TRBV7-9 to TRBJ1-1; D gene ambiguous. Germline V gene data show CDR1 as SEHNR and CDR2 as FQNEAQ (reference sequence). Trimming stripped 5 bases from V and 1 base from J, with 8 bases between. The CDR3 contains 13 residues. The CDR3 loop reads CASSREANTEAFF. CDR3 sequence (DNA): TGTGCCAGCAGCCGAGAGGCGAACACTGAAGCTTTCTTT.

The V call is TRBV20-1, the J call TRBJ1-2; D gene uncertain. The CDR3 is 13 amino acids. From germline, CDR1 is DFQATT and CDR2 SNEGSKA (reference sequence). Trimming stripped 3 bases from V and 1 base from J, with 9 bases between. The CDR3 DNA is TGCAGTGCTAGTGAGAGGAATAACTATGGCTACACCTTC. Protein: CSASERNNYGYTF.

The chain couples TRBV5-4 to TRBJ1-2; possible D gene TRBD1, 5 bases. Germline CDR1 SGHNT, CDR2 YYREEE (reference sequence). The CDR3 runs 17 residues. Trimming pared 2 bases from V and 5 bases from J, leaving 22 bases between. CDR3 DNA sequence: TGTGCCAGCAGCTTAGGAATGGGTCTAGGGACCGCGTATGGCTACACCTTC. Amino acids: CASSLGMGLGTAYGYTF.

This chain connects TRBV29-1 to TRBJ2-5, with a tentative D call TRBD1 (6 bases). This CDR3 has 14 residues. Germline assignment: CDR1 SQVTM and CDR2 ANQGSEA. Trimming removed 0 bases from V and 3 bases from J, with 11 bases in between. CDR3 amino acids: CSVEDLGTKETQYF. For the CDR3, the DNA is TGCAGCGTTGAAGATTTAGGGACAAAAGAGACCCAGTACTTC.

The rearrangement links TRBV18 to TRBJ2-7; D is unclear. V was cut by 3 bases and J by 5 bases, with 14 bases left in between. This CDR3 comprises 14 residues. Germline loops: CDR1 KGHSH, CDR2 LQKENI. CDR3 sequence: CASSPAWGKDEQYF. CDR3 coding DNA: TGTGCCAGCTCACCGGCGTGGGGTAAGGACGAGCAGTACTTC.

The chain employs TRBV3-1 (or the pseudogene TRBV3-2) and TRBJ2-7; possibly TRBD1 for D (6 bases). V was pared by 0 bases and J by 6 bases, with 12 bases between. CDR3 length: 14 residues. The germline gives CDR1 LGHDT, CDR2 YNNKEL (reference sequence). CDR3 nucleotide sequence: TGTGCCAGCAGCCAAGAACGCTACAGGGTCGAGCAGTACTTC. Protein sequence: CASSQERYRVEQYF.

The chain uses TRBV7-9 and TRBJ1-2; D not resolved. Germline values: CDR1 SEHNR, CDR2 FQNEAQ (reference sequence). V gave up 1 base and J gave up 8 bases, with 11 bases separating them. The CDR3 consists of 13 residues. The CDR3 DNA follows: TGTGCCAGCAGCTTAGTCCAGAAGGGCGGCTACACCTTC. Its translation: CASSLVQKGGYTF.

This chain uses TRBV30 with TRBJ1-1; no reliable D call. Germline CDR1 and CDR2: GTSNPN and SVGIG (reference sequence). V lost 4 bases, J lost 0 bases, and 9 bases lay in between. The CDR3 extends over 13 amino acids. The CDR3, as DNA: TGTGCCTGGACGGTCAACTTGAACACTGAAGCTTTCTTT. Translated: CAWTVNLNTEAFF.

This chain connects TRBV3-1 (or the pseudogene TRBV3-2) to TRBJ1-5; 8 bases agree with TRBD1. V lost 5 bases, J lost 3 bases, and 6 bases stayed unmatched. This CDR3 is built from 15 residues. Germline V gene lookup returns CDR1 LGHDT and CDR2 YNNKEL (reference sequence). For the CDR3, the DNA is TGTGCCAGCAGCTTCGGACAGGGCGCCAATCAGCCCCAGCATTTT. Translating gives CASSFGQGANQPQHF.

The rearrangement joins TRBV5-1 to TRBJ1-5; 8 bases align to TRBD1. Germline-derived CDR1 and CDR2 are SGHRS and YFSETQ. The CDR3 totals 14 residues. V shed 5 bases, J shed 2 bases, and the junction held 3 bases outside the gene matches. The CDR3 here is CASRPDRGNQPQHF. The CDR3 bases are TGCGCCAGCAGACCGGACAGGGGCAATCAGCCCCAGCATTTT.

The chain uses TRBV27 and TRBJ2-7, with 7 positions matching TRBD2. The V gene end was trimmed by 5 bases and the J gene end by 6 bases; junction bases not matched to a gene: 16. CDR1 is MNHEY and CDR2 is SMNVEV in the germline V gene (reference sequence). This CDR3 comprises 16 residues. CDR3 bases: TGTGCCAGCAGTCCTCAATCCGGGGGGTCTATCTCCGAGCAGTACTTC. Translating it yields CASSPQSGGSISEQYF.

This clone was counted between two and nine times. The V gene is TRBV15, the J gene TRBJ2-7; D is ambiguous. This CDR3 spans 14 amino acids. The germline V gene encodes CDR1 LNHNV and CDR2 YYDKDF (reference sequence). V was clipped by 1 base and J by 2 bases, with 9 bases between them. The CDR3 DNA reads TGTGCCACCAGCAGAGGTGGCCTTGCCTACGAGCAGTACTTC. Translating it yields CATSRGGLAYEQYF.

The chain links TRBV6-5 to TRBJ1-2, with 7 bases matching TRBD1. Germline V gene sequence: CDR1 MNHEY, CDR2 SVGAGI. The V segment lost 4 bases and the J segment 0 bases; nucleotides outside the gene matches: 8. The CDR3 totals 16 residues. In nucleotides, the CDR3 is TGTGCCAGCAGTTTCCGGTCGGGACAGACTAACTATGGCTACACCTTC. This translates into CASSFRSGQTNYGYTF.

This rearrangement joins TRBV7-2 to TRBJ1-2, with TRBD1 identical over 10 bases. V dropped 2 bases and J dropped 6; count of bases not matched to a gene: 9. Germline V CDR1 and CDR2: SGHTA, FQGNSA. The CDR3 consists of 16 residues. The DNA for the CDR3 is TGTGCCAGCAGCTTACAAACTCCCGGGACAGGGGATGGCTACACCTTC. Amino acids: CASSLQTPGTGDGYTF. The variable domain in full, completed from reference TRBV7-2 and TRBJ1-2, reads GAGVSQSPSNKVTEKGKDVELRCDPISGHTALYWYRQSLGQGLEFLIYFQGNSAPDKSGLPSDRFSAERTGGSVSTLTIQRTQQEDSAVYLCASSLQTPGTGDGYTFGSGTRLTVV.